The source of this T cell receptor (beta chain) is a study of blood T cell repertoires in COVID-19. Study at large: T cells, B-cell-depleted T cells, or PBMCs provided the cDNA or gDNA that served as material.

The germline V gene has CDR1 KGHDR and CDR2 SFDVKD. V lost 0 bases, J lost 3 bases, and 0 bases stayed unmatched. The CDR3 totals 14 residues. Profiling relied on immunoSEQ multiplex PCR, and the TCRdb table lists in-frame clones only, not all of them. The data contain more than 250,000 clones, about 90% of them singletons. Sequencing used PBMCs or T cells enriched from blood (not recorded which). The sequence derives from a young woman who had recovered from COVID-19. The rearrangement joins TRBV24-1 to TRBJ1-2; 7 nucleotides agree with TRBD1. The CDR3 region is CATSDLDRDYGYTF. The DNA of the CDR3 is TGTGCCACCAGTGATTTGGACAGGGACTATGGCTACACCTTC.